This TCR beta chain was documented in a study of cytomegalovirus exposure and HLA in healthy donors. The CDR3 has 15 residues. Trimming took 4 bases from V and 7 from J; bases not matched to a gene: 12. CDR1 MGHRA and CDR2 YSYEKL come from the germline V gene. PCR primers comprised 60 Vbeta and 13 Jbeta primers. Here immunoSEQ multiplex PCR was the method, and the copy in TCRdb shows in-frame clones only, minus some. This sample's clone table lists about 130,000 clones. The chain links TRBV4-1 to TRBJ2-7; 8 nucleotides align to TRBD2. The receptor comes from a man aged 25 to 45 in good health and CMV-seronegative. Sequenced: PBMCs. The CDR3 protein is CASSPIAGSGLEQYF. The CDR3 region has the DNA TGCGCCAGCAGCCCTATAGCGGGGTCTGGTTTGGAGCAGTACTTC.